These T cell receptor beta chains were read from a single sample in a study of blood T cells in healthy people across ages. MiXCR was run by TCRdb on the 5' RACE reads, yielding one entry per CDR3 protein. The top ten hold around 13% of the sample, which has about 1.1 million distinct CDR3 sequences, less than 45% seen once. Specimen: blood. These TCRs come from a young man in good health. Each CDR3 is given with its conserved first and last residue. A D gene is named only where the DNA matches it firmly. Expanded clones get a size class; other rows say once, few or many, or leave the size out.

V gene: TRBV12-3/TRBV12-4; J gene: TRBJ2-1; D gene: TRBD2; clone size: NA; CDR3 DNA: TGTGCTACGGCGGGAGGGCTATACAGTGAGCGGTTCTTC; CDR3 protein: CATAGGLYSERFF
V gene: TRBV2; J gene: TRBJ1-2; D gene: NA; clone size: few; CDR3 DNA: TGTGCCAGCAGTGAACCGACGGCAGCTAACTATGGCTACACCTTC; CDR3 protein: CASSEPTAANYGYTF
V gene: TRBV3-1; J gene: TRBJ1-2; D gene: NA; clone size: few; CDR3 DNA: TGTGCCAGCAGCCAAGAGTTTAGGCGTGGCTACACCTTC; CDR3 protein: CASSQEFRRGYTF
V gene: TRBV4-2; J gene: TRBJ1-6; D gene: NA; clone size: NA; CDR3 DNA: TGTGCCAGCAGCCACATTGATTCACCCCTCCACTTT; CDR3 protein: CASSHIDSPLHF
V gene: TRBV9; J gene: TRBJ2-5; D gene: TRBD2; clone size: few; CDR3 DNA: TGTGCCAGCAGCGTAGGGTGGACTAGTAAAGAGACCCAGTACTTC; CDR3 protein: CASSVGWTSKETQYF
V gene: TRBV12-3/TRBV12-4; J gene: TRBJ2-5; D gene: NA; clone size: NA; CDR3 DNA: TGTGCCAGCAGCCGGGACTGGCAAGAGACCCAGTACTTC; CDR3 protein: CASSRDWQETQYF
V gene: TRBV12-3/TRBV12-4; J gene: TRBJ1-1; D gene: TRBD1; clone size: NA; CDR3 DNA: TGTGCCAGCAGGCCCGGGACAGGAACGACTGAAGCTTTCTTT; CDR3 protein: CASRPGTGTTEAFF
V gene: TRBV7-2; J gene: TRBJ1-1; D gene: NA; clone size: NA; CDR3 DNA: TGTGCCAGCAGCTTAGAGGAGTCAACCCTGAGGACTGAAGCTTTCTTT; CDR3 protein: CASSLEESTLRTEAFF
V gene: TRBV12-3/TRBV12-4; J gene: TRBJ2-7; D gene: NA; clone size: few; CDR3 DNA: TGTGCCAGCAGTTGGACGGCGGACAATGAGCAGTACTTC; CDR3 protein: CASSWTADNEQYF
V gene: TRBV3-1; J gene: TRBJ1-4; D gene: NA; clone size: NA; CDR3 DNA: TGTGCCAGCAGCCAAGATGCGCAGGTCTCCGAAAAACTGTTTTTT; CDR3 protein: CASSQDAQVSEKLFF
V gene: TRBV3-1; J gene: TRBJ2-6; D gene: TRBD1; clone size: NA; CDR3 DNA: TGTGCCAGCAGCCAAATCCCGGGACAGCTCCCTGGGGCCAACGTCCTGACTTTC; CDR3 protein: CASSQIPGQLPGANVLTF
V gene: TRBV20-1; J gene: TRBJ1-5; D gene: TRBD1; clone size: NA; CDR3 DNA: TGCAGTGCTTCTACCGGGACAGGGTTGAGACAGCCCCAGCATTTT; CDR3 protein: CSASTGTGLRQPQHF
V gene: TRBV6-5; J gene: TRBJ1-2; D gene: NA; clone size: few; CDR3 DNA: TGTGCCAGCAGTTACTCGGAGAGCTATGGCTACACCTTC; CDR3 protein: CASSYSESYGYTF
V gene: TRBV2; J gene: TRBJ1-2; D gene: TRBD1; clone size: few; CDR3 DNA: TGTGCCAGCAATCCGGGAAGGGGGCGAGGGTATGGCTACACCTTC; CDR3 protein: CASNPGRGRGYGYTF
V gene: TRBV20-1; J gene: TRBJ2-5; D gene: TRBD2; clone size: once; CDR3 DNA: TGCAGTGCGGTCGGACTAGCGGGGGAACAAGAGACCCAGTACTTC; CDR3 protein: CSAVGLAGEQETQYF
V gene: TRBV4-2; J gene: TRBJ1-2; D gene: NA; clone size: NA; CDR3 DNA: TGTGCCAGCAGCCAAGAGCTCCAGGATAACTATGGCTACACCTTC; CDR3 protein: CASSQELQDNYGYTF
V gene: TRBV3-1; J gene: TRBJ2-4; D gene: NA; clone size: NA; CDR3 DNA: TGTGCCAGCAGCCTTCTAAGGGACTCTTCAAACATTCAGTACTTC; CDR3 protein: CASSLLRDSSNIQYF
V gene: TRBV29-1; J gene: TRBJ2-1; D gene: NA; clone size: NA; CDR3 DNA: TGCAGCGGAGACCCCGGGACGGTATACAATGAGCAGTTCTTC; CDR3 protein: CSGDPGTVYNEQFF
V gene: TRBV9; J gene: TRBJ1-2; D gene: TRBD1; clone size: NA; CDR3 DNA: TGTGCCAGCAGCCCCTCGCCGTTGGACAGGGGCTATGGCTACACCTTC; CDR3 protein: CASSPSPLDRGYGYTF
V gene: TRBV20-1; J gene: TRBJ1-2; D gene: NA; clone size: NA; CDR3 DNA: TGCAGTGCTAGGGTGGTGATGGAATACTATGGCTACACCTTC; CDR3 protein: CSARVVMEYYGYTF
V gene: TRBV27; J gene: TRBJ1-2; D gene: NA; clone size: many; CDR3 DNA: TGTGCCAGCTCACCTCAGGGCGACTATGGCTACACCTTC; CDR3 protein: CASSPQGDYGYTF
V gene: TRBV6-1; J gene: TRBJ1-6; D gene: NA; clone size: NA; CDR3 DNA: TGTGCCAGCAGTGAAGCCCTGGGGGATGATTCACCCCTCCACTTT; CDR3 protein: CASSEALGDDSPLHF
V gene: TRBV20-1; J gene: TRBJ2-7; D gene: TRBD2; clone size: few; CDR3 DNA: TGCAGTGCCGTAGCTCCGGGAGCGGGGGGATACAATGAGCAGTACTTC; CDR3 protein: CSAVAPGAGGYNEQYF
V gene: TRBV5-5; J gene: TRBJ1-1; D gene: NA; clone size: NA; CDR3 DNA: TGTGCCAGCAGCTTGGGACATCTCGGAGCTTTCTTT; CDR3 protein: CASSLGHLGAFF
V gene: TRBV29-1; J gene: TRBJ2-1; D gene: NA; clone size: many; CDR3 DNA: TGCAGCGTTGCGGGGCAGGCCTACAATGAGCAGTTCTTC; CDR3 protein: CSVAGQAYNEQFF
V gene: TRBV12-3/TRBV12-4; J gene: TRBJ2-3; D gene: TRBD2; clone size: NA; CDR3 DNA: TGTGCCAGCACCTCAGAAGGACTAGCAACAGATACGCAGTATTTT; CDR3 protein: CASTSEGLATDTQYF
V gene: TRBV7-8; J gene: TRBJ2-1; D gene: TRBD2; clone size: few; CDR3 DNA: TGTGCCAGCAGCTTAGACTCGGTAGCGGGGGGACCCAACAATGAGCAGTTCTTC; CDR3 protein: CASSLDSVAGGPNNEQFF
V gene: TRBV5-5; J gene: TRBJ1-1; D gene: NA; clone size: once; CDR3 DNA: TGTGCCAGCAGCACGGACAGTTACACTGAAGCTTTCTTT; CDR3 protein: CASSTDSYTEAFF
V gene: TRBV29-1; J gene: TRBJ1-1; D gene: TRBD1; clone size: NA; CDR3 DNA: TGCAGCGTCTACGACAGGGGGCGGCGAACTGAAGCTTTCTTT; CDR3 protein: CSVYDRGRRTEAFF
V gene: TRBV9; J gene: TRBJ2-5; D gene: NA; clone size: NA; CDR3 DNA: TGTGCCAGCAGCTCAGGCGCGGGCTTCGGGTCAGAGACCCAGTACTTC; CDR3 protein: CASSSGAGFGSETQYF
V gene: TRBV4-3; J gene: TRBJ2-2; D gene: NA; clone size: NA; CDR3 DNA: TGCGCCAGCAGCAAGACCCCTCGTGGGGGGTATACGAACACCGGGGAGCTGTTTTTT; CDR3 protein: CASSKTPRGGYTNTGELFF